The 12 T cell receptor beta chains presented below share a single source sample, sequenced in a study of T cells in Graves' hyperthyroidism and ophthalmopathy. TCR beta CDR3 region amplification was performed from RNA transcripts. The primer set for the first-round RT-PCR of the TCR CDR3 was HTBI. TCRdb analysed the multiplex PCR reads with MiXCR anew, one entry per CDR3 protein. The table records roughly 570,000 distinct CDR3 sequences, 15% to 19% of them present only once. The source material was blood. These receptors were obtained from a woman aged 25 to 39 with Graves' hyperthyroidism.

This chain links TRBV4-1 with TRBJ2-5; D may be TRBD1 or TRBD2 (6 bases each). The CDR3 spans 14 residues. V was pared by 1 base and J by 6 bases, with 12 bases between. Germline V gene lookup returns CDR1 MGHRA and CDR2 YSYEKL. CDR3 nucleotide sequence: TGCGCCAGCAGCCAAGGGATAGGGGGGCAGACCCAGTACTTC. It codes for CASSQGIGGQTQYF.

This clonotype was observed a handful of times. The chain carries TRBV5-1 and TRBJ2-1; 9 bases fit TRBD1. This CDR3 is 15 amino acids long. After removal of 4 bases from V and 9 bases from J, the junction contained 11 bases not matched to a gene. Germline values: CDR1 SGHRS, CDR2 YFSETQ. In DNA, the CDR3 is TGCGCCAGCAGCATTGGGGGACAGGGCGGGGGTGAGCAGTTCTTC. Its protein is CASSIGGQGGGEQFF.

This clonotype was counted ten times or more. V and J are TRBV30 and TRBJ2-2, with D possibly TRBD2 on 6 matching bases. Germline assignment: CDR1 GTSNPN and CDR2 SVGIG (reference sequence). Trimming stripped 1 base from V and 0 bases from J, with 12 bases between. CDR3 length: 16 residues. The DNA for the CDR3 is TGTGCCTGGAGTGCTGGCAGGACTACGAACACCGGGGAGCTGTTTTTT. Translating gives CAWSAGRTTNTGELFF.

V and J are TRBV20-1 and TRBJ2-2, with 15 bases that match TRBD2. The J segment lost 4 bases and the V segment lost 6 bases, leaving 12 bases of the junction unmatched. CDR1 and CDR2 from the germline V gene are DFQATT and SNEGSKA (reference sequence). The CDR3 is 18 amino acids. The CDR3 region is CSALARTSGRGGTGELFF. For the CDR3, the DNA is TGCAGTGCCCTGGCGAGGACTAGCGGGAGGGGCGGCACCGGGGAGCTGTTTTTT.

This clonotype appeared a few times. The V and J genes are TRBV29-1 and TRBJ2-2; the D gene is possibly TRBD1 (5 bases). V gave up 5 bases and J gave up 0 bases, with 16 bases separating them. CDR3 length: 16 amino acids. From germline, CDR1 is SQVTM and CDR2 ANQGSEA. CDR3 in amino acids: CSVLDSFRANTGELFF. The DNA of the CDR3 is TGCAGCGTTCTTGACAGTTTCAGGGCGAACACCGGGGAGCTGTTTTTT.

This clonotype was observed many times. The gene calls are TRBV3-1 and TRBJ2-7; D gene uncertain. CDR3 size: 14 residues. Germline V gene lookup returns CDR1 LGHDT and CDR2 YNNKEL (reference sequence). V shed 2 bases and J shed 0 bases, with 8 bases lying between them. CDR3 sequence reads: CASSQHGPSYEQYF. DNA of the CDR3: TGTGCCAGCAGCCAACACGGGCCCTCCTACGAGCAGTACTTC.

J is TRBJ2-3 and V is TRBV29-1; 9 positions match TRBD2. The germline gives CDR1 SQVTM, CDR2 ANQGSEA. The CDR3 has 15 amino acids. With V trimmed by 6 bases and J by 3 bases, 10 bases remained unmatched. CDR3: CSVHRLAEVTDTQYF. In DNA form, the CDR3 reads TGCAGCGTGCATCGACTAGCGGAAGTTACAGATACGCAGTATTTT.

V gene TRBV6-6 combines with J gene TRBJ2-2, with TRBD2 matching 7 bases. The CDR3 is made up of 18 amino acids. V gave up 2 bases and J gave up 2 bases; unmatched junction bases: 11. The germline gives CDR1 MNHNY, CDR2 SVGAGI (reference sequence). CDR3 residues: CASSYPLGGRTNTGELFF. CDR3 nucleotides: TGTGCCAGCAGTTACCCCCTGGGGGGGAGGACCAACACCGGGGAGCTGTTTTTT.

DNA for the CDR3: TGCGCCAGCAGCCAAGGGACTAGCGGCTATGAGCAGTTCTTC. It is translated as CASSQGTSGYEQFF. The J gene is TRBJ2-1, the V gene TRBV4-1; TRBD2 agrees at 10 bases. The CDR3 runs to 14 residues. Germline V CDR1 and CDR2: MGHRA, YSYEKL. J was trimmed by 8 bases and V by 1 base; bases with no gene match: 2.

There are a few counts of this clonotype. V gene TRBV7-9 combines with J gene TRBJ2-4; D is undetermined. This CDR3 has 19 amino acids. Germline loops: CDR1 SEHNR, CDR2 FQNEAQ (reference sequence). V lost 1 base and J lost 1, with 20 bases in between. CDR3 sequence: CASSLVPLVRVPAKNIQYF. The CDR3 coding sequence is TGTGCCAGCAGCTTAGTCCCTCTAGTCCGCGTCCCGGCCAAAAACATTCAGTACTTC. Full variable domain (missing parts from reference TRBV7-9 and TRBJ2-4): DTGVSQNPRHKITKRGQNVTFRCDPISEHNRLYWYRQTLGQGPEFLTYFQNEAQLEKSRLLSDRFSAERPKGSFSTLEIQRTEQGDSAMYLCASSLVPLVRVPAKNIQYFGAGTRLSVL.

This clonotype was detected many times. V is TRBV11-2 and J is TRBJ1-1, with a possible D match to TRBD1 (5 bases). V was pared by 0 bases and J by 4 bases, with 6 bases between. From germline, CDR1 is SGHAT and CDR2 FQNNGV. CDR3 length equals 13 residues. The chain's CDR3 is CASSLDGATEAFF. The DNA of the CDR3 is TGTGCCAGCAGCTTAGATGGGGCCACTGAAGCTTTCTTT. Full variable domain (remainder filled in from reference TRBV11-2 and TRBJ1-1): EAGVAQSPRYKIIEKRQSVAFWCNPISGHATLYWYQQILGQGPKLLIQFQNNGVVDDSQLPKDRFSAERLKGVDSTLKIQPAKLEDSAVYLCASSLDGATEAFFGQGTRLTVV.

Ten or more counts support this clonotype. Here the CDR3 reads CAWSEGAGGAQFF. The CDR3 bases are TGTGCCTGGAGTGAGGGGGCGGGAGGAGCCCAGTTCTTC. The chain links TRBV30 to TRBJ2-1; D perhaps matches TRBD2 (8 bases). Trimming pared 1 base from V and 13 bases from J, leaving 17 bases between. The CDR3 totals 13 residues. CDR1 GTSNPN and CDR2 SVGIG come from the germline V gene (reference sequence).